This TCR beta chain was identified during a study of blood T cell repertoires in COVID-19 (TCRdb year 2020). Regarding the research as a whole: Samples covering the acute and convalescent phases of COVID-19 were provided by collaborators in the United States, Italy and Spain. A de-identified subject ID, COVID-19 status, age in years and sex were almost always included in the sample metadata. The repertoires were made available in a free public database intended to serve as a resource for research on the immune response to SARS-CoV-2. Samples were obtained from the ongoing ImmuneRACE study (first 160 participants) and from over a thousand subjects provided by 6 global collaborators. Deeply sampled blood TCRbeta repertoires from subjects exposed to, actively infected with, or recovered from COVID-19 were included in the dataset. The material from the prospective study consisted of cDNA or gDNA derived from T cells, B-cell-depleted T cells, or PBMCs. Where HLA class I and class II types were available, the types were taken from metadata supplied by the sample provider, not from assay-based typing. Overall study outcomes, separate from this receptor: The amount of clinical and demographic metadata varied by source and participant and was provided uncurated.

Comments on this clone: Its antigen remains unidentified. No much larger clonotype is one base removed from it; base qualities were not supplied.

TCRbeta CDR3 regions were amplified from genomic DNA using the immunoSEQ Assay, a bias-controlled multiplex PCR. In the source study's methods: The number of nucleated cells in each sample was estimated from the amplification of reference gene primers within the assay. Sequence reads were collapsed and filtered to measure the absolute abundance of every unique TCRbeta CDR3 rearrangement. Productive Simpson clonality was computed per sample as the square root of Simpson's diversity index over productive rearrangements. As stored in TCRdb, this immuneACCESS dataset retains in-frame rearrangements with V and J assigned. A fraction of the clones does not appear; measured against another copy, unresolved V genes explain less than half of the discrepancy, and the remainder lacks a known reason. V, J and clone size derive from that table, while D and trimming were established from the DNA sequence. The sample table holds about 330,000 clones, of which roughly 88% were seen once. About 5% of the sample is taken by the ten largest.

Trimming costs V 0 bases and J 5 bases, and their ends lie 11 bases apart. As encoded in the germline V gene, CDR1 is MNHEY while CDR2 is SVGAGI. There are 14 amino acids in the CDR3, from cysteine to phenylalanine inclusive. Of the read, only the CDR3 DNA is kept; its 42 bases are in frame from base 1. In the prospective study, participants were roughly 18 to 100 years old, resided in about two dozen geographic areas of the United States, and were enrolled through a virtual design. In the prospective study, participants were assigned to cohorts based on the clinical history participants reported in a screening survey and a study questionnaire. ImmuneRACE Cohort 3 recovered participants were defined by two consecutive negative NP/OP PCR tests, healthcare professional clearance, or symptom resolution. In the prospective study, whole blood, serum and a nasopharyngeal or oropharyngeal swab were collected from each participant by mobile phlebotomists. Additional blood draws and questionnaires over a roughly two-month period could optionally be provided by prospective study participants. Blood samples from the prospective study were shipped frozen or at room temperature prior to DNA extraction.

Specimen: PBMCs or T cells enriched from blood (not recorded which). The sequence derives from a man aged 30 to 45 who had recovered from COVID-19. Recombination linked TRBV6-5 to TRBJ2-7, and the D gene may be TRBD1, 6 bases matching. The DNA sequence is TGTGCCAGCAGTTACTCGCGACAGGTCCACGAGCAGTACTTC. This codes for CASSYSRQVHEQYF.